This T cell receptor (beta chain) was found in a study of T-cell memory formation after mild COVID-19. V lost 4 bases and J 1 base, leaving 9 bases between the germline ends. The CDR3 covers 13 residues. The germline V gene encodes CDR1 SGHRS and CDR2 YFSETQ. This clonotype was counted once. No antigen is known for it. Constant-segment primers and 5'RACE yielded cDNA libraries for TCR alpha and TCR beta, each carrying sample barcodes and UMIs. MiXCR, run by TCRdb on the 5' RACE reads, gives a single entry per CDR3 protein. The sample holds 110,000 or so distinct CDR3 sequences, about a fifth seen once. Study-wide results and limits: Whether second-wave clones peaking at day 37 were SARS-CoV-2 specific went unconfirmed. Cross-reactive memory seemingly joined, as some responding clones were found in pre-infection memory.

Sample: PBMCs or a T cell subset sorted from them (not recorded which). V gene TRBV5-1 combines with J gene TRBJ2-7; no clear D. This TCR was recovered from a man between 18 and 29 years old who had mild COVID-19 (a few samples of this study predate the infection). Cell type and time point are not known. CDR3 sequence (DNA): TGCGCCAGCAGCCGGACGGAGTCCTACGAGCAGTACTTC. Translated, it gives CASSRTESYEQYF.